Each of the 8 T cell receptor beta chains below was sequenced from the same sample in a study of early stage breast cancer tumors. Repertoires were generated with immunoSEQ multiplex PCR, while TCRdb's copy carries only in-frame clones and drops some. This table holds tens of thousands of clones, 80% found once. The sequenced material came from blood. The receptor set was obtained from a person between 55 and 69 years old with breast cancer.

The gene calls are TRBV29-1 and TRBJ2-2; possibly TRBD2 for D (5 bases). The CDR3 is made up of 13 amino acids. Per the germline V gene, CDR1 is SQVTM and CDR2 is ANQGSEA. V was clipped by 8 bases and J by 1 base, with 11 bases between them. Here the CDR3 DNA reads TGCAGCTTCAAAGCGGTGAACACCGGGGAGCTGTTTTTT. Amino acid sequence: CSFKAVNTGELFF.

The chain is built from TRBV5-6 and TRBJ2-3, with TRBD2 matching over 11 bases. Trimming at V came to 4 bases and at J to 5 bases, leaving 3 bases not matched to a gene. The germline V gene encodes CDR1 SGHDT and CDR2 YYEEEE. This CDR3 comprises 14 residues. In DNA form, the CDR3 reads TGTGCCAGCAGCGGGACTAGCGGCTTAGATACGCAGTATTTT. This codes for CASSGTSGLDTQYF.

This rearrangement joins TRBV4-3 to TRBJ1-4; D remains unclear. Germline CDR1 LGHNA, CDR2 YSLEER. The V and J ends lost 2 bases and 2 bases respectively, with 9 bases between them. The CDR3 is made up of 15 amino acids. Written as DNA, the CDR3 is TGCGCCAGCAGCCAATACCGAGGGACTAATGAAAAACTGTTTTTT. As protein: CASSQYRGTNEKLFF.

The chain is built from TRBV5-1 and TRBJ2-3, with 8 positions matching TRBD2. The CDR3 is made up of 16 amino acids. With 0 bases clipped from V and 3 bases from J, the junction kept 6 bases outside the gene matches. Germline V CDR1 and CDR2: SGHRS, YFSETQ. CDR3 loop: CASSLGSSGLTDTQYF. The CDR3 DNA reads TGCGCCAGCAGCTTGGGGTCTAGCGGGTTGACAGATACGCAGTATTTT.

This clone was found once. The chain combines TRBV29-1 with TRBJ2-7; D is ambiguous. V dropped 4 bases and J dropped 0 bases, with 10 bases sitting between them. Germline V CDR1 and CDR2: SQVTM, ANQGSEA. This CDR3 is 13 amino acids long. CDR3 sequence (DNA): TGCAGCGTTGCACTATATAGCTCCTACGAGCAGTACTTC. Translating it yields CSVALYSSYEQYF.

This clone came up once. The V and J genes are TRBV11-3 and TRBJ1-1; D remains unclear. The V end lost 5 bases, the J end lost 7 bases, and 11 bases lay between the germline ends. The CDR3 covers 12 residues. Germline V gene lookup returns CDR1 SGHNT and CDR2 YENEEA. The CDR3 DNA sequence: TGTGCCAGCAGCCCCGACGGGTTTGAAGCTTTCTTT. This sequence encodes CASSPDGFEAFF.

V usage is TRBV7-2 and J usage is TRBJ2-1; 8 nucleotides align to TRBD2. V was clipped by 8 bases and J by 8 bases; unmatched bases: 11. CDR3 length equals 14 residues. Germline V lookup: CDR1 SGHTA, CDR2 FQGNSA. In DNA form, the CDR3 reads TGTGCCAGCGAGGTAATGGGCGGGAGGTATGAGCAGTTCTTC. Translation: CASEVMGGRYEQFF. The whole variable domain, filled in from reference TRBV7-2 and TRBJ2-1, reads GAGVSQSPSNKVTEKGKDVELRCDPISGHTALYWYRQSLGQGLEFLIYFQGNSAPDKSGLPSDRFSAERTGGSVSTLTIQRTQQEDSAVYLCASEVMGGRYEQFFGPGTRLTVL.

This clone was seen only a few times. V and J are TRBV7-2 and TRBJ2-7; weak D call: TRBD1 (7 bases). The V and J ends lost 4 bases and 5 bases respectively, with 21 bases between them. CDR1 is SGHTA and CDR2 is FQGNSA in the germline V gene. The CDR3 sequence is 16 residues long. CDR3: CASSSPEQGRRDEQYF. In nucleotides, the CDR3 is TGTGCCAGCAGCTCCCCAGAACAGGGGAGGCGTGACGAGCAGTACTTC.